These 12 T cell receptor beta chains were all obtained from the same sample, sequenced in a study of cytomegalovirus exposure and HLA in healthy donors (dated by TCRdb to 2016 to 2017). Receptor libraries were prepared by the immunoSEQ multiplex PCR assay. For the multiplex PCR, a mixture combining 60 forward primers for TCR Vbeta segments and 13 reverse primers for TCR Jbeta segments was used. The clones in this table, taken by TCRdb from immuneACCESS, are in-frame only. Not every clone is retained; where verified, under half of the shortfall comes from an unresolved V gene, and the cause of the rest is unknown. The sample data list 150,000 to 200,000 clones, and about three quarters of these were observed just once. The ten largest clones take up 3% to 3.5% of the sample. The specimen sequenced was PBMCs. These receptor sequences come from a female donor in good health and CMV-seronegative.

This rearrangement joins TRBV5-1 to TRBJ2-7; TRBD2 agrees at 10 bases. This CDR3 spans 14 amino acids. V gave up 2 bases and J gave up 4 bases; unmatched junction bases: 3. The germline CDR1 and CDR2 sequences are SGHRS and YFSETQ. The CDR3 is CASSLGAGGYEQYF. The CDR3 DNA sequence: TGCGCCAGCAGCTTAGGAGCGGGAGGGTACGAGCAGTACTTC.

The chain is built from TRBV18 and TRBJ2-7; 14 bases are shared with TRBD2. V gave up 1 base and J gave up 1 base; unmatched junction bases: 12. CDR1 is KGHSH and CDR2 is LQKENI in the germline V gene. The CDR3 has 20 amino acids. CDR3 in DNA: TGTGCCAGCTCACCACTGACAGGGCTAAGACTAGCGGGAGGGTCCTACGAGCAGTACTTC. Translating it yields CASSPLTGLRLAGGSYEQYF.

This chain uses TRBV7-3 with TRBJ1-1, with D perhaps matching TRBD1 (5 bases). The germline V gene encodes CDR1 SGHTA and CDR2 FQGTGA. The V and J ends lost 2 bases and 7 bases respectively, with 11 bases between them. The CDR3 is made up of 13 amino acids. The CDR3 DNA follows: TGTGCCAGCAGCTTAGATTTCGACAGTGAAGCTTTCTTT. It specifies CASSLDFDSEAFF.

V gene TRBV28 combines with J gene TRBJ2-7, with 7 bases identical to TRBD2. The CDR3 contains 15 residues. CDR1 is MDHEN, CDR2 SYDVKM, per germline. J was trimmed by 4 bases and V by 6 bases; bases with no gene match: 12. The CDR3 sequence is CASSLPGGLLYEQYF. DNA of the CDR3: TGTGCCAGCAGCTTGCCCGGGGGACTACTTTACGAGCAGTACTTC.

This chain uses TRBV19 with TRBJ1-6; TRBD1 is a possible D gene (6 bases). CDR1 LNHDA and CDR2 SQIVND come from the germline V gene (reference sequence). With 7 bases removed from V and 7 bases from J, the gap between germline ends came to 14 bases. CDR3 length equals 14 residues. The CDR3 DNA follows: TGTGCCAGTAAGCCCCGACAGGAAAATTCACCCCTCCACTTT. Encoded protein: CASKPRQENSPLHF.

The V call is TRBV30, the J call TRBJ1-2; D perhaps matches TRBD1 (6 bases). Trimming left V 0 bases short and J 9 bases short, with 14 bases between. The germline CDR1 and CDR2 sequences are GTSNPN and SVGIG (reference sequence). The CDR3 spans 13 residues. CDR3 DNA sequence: TGTGCCTGGAGTGTAGGTGCGGGGGACAGCTACACCTTC. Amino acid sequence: CAWSVGAGDSYTF. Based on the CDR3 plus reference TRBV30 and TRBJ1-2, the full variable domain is SQTIHQWPATLVQPVGSPLSLECTVEGTSNPNLYWYRQAAGRGLQLLFYSVGIGQISSEVPQNLSASRPQDRQFILSSKKLLLSDSGFYLCAWSVGAGDSYTFGSGTRLTVV.

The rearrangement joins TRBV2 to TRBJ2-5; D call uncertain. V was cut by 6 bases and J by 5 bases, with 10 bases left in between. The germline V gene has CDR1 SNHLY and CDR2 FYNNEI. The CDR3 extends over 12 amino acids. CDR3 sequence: CASRSGVETQYF. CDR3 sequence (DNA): TGTGCCAGCAGGTCAGGCGTGGAGACCCAGTACTTC.

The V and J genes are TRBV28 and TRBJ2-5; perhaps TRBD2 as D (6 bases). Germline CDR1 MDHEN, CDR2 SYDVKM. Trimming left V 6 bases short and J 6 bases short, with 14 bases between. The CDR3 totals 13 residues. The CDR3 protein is CASSSGRRQTQYF. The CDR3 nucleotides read TGTGCCAGCAGCTCGGGGAGGAGGCAGACCCAGTACTTC.

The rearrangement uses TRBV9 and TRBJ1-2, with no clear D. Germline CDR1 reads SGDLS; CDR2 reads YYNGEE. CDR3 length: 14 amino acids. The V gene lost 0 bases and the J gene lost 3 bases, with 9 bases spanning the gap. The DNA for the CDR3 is TGTGCCAGCAGCGTAGTCGGAGGTGACTATGGCTACACCTTC. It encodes CASSVVGGDYGYTF.

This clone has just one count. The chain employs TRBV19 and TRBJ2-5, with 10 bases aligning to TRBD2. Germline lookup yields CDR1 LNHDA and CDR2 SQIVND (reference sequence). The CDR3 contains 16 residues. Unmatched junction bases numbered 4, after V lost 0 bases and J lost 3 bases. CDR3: CASSIDLAGDEETQYF. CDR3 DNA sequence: TGTGCCAGTAGTATAGATCTAGCGGGAGACGAAGAGACCCAGTACTTC.

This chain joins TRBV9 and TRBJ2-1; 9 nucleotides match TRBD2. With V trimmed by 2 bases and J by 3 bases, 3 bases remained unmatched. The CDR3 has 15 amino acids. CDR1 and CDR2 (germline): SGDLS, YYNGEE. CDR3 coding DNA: TGTGCCAGCAGCGTGGCGGGGGGGTACTACAATGAGCAGTTCTTC. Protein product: CASSVAGGYYNEQFF.

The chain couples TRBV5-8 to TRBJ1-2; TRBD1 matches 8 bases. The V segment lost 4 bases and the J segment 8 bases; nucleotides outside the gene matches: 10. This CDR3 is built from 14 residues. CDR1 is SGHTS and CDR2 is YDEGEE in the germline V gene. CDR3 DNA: TGTGCCAGCAGCCCGACAGGGGAGATCTACGGCTACACCTTC. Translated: CASSPTGEIYGYTF.